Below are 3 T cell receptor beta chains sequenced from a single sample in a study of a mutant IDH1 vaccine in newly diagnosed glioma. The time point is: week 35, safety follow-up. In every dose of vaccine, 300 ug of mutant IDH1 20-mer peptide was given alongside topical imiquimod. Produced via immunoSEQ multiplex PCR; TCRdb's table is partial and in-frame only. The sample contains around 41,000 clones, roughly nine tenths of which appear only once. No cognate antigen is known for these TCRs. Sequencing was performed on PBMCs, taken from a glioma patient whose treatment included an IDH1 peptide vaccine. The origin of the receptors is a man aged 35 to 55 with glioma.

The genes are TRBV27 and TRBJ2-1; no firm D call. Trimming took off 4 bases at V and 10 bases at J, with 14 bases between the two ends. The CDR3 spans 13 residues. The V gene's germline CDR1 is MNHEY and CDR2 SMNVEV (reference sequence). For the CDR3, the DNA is TGTGCCAGCAGTTCACACTTACGTAGGGAGCAGTTCTTC. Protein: CASSSHLRREQFF.

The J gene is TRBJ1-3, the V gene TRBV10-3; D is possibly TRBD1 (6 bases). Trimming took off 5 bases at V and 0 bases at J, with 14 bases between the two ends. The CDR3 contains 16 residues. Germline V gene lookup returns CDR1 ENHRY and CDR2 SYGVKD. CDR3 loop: CAISQGSTGSGNTIYF. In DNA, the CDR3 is TGTGCCATCAGTCAGGGGAGTACGGGCTCTGGAAACACCATATATTTT.

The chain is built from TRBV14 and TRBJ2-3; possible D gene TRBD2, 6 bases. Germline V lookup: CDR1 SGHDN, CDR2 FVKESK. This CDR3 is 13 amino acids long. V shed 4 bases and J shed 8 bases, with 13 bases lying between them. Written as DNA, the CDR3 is TGTGCCAGCAGCCCCCGGGGGTCTGGTACGCAGTATTTT. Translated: CASSPRGSGTQYF.